This TCR beta chain was captured in a study of blood T cell repertoires in COVID-19. For the study at large: PBMCs, B-cell-depleted T cells, or T cells provided the cDNA or gDNA that made up the material.

Some clones are missing from TCRdb's copy, which holds only in-frame ones; the method was immunoSEQ multiplex PCR. The sample shows about 160,000 clones, about 91% of them seen only once. The germline V and J ends were trimmed by 2 bases and 5 bases, with 7 bases remaining between them. Germline assignment: CDR1 ENHRY and CDR2 SYGVKD. The CDR3 covers 12 residues. This TCR was recovered from a woman aged 55-75 years who had recovered from COVID-19. V gene TRBV10-3 combines with J gene TRBJ2-7; D perhaps matches TRBD1 (5 bases). The sample consisted of peripheral blood. CDR3: CAISEDSHEQYF. The CDR3, as DNA: TGTGCCATCAGTGAGGACAGTCACGAGCAGTACTTC.